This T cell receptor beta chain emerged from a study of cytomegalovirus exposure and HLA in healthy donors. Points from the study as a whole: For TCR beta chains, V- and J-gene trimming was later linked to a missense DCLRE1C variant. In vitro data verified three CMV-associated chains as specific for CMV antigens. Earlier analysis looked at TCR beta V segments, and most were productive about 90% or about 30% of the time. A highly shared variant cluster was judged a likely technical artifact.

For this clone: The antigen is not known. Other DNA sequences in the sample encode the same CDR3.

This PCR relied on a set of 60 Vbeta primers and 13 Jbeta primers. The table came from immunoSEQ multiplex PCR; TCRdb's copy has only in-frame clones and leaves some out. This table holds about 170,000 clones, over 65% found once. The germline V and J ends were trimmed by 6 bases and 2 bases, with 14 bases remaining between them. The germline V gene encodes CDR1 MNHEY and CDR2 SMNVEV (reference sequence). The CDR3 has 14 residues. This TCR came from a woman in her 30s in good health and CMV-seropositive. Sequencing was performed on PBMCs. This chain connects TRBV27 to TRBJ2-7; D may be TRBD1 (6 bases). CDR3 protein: CASRLTGPTYEQYF. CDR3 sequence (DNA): TGTGCCAGCAGACTGACAGGACCCACCTACGAGCAGTACTTC.